This T cell receptor (beta chain) was captured by sequencing in a study of T-cell reconstitution after alpha-beta-depleted transplantation in children. Notes on this clonotype: Its antigen is as yet unknown. An end of the junction does not agree with germline; a read error may underlie this.

The CDR3 covers 9 residues. Per germline, CDR1 SQVTM and CDR2 ANQGSEA. General study results and limits: In patients about two months after transplant, alpha-beta T cells reportedly arose from several hundred expanded graft clones.

As it was prepared, the TCRbeta library received unique molecular identifiers. A single record per CDR3 protein comes from TCRdb applying MiXCR to the PCR reads. The sample contains fewer than 1 million distinct CDR3 sequences, about 16% of which appear only once. This material consisted of PBMCs, mostly from graft donor cells, taken 360 days after TCRalphabeta/CD19-depleted stem cell transplant. This sequence originates from a male patient aged 10 to 17 who had a stem cell transplant for acute lymphoblastic leukemia, so the T cells may come from the graft donor. This chain links TRBV29-1 with TRBJ1-2; TRBD1 agrees at 8 bases. The CDR3 is CSVEEQGAF. CDR3 bases: TGCAGCGTTGAGGAACAGGGGGCCTTC.